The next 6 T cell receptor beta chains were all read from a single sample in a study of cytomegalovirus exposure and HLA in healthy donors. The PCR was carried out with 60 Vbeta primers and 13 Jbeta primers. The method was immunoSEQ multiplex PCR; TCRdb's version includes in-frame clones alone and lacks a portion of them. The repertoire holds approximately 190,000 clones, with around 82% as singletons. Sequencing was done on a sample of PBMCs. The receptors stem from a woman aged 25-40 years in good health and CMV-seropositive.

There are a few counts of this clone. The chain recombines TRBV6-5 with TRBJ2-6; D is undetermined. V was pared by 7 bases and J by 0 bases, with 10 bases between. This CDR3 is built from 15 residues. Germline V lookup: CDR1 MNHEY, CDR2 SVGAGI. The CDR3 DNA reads TGTGCCAGCACTTCTTGGAGCTCTGGGGCCAACGTCCTGACTTTC. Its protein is CASTSWSSGANVLTF.

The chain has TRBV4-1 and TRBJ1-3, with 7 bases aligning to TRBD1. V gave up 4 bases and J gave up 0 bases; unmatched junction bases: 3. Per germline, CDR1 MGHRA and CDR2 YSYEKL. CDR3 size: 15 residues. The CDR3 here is CASSLGQSSGNTIYF. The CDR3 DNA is TGCGCCAGCAGCCTGGGACAGTCCTCTGGAAACACCATATATTTT.

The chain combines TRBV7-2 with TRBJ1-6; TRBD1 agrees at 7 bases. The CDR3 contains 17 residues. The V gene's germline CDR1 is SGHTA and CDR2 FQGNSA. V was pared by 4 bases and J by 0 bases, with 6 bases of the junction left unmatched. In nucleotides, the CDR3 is TGTGCCAGCAGCTACTCACAGGGGAGCTCCTATAATTCACCCCTCCACTTT. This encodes CASSYSQGSSYNSPLHF.

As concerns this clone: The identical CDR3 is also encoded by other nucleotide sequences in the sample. The CDR3 loop reads CASSPSGGYEQYF. CDR3 in DNA: TGTGCCAGCTCACCTTCAGGGGGCTACGAGCAGTACTTC. The chain combines TRBV18 with TRBJ2-7; TRBD1 matches 7 bases. Germline V CDR1 and CDR2: KGHSH, LQKENI. Unmatched junction bases numbered 2, after V lost 3 bases and J lost 3 bases. The CDR3 has 13 residues.

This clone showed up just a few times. CDR3: CASSSRTGNQPQHF. CDR3 DNA: TGCGCCAGCAGCTCCCGGACAGGGAATCAGCCCCAGCATTTT. This rearrangement joins TRBV4-1 to TRBJ1-5, with 8 nucleotides matching TRBD1. In germline, CDR1 is MGHRA, CDR2 YSYEKL. The ends lost 5 bases at V and 4 bases at J; junction bases unmatched: 4. The CDR3 extends over 14 amino acids.

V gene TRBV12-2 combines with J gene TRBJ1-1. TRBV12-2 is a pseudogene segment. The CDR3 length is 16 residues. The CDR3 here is CASRLPHRDPNTEAFF. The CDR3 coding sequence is TGTGCAAGTCGCTTACCCCACCGGGATCCTAACACTGAAGCTTTCTTT.